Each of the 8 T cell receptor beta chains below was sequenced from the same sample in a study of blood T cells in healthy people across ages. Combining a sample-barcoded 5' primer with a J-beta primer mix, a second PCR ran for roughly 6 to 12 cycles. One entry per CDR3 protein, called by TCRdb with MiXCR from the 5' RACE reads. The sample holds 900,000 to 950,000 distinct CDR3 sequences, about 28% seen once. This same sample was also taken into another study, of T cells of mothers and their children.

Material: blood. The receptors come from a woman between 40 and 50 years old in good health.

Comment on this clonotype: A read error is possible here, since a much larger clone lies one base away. CDR3 loop: CASGLKTGGGYGYTF. CDR3 coding DNA: TGTGCCAGCGGCTTAAAGACAGGCGGCGGATACGGCTACACCTTC. The chain employs TRBV7-2 and TRBJ1-2; D might be TRBD1 (6 bases). CDR3 length equals 15 residues. The germline V gene has CDR1 SGHTA and CDR2 FQGNSA.

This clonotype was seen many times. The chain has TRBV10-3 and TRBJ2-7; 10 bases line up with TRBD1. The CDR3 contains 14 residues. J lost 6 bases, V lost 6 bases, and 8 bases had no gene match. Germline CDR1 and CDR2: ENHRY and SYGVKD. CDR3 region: CAIRTDRGGFEQYF. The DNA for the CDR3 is TGTGCCATCAGGACGGACAGGGGGGGGTTCGAGCAGTACTTC.

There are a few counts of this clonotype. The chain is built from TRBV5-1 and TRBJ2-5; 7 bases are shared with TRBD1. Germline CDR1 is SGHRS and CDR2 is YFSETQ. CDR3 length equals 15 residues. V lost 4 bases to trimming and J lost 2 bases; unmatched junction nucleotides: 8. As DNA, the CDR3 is TGCGCCAGCAGCCCGGGGACAGCAATGCAAGAGACCCAGTACTTC. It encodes CASSPGTAMQETQYF.

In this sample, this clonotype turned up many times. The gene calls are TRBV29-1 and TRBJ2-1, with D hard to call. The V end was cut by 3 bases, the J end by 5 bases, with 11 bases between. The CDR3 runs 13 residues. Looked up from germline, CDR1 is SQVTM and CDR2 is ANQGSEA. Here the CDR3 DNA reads TGCAGCGTTGAGCTCCAGGTCAACAATGAGCAGTTCTTC. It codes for CSVELQVNNEQFF.

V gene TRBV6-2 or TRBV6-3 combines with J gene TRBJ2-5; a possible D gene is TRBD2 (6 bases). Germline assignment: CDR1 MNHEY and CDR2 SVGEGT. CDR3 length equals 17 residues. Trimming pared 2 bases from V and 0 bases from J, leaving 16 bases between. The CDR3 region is CASSYTGTPTYQETQYF. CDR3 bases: TGTGCCAGCAGTTACACGGGGACTCCTACGTACCAAGAGACCCAGTACTTC.

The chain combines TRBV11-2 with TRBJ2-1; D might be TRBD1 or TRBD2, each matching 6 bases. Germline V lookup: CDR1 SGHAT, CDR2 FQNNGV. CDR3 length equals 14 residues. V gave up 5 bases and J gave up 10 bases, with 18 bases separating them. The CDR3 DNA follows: TGTGCCAGCAGCACCAACAGGGACTCGTACGAGCAGTTCTTC. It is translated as CASSTNRDSYEQFF.

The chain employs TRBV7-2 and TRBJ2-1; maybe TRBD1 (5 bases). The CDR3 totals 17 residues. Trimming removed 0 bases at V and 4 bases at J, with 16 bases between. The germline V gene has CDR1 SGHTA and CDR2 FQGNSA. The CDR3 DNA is TGTGCCAGCAGCTTAGCAGGGGCCGGAGTGCATTACAATGAGCAGTTCTTC. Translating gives CASSLAGAGVHYNEQFF.

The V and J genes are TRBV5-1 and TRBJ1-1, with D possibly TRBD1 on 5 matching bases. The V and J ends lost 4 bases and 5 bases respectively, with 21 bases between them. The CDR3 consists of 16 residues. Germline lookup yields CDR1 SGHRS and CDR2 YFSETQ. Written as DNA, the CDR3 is TGCGCCAGCAGCCTCTGGAGACAGAGCGAGGGGACTGAAGCTTTCTTT. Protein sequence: CASSLWRQSEGTEAFF.